These 21 T cell receptor beta chains were sequenced from one sample in a study of blood T cell repertoires in COVID-19. Generated by immunoSEQ multiplex PCR, the TCRdb table keeps only in-frame clones and is missing some. Among 150,000 to 200,000 clones listed, around 87% were seen once. The sequencing sample was made of peripheral blood. These receptors were collected from a man between 40 and 49 years old with active or convalescent COVID-19.

The chain joins TRBV19 to TRBJ1-6, with D possibly matching TRBD1 (6 bases). The length of the CDR3 is 15 residues. CDR1 is LNHDA and CDR2 is SQIVND in the germline V gene (reference sequence). V was clipped by 4 bases and J by 7 bases, with 14 bases between them. CDR3 in amino acids: CASSTGRGANSPLHF. CDR3 sequence (DNA): TGTGCCAGTAGTACAGGGAGGGGGGCCAATTCACCCCTCCACTTT.

V and J are TRBV19 and TRBJ1-1, with TRBD1 matching 8 bases. The CDR3 is 13 residues long. Germline CDR1 reads LNHDA; CDR2 reads SQIVND (reference sequence). Trimming cost V 6 bases and J 4 bases; bases outside gene matches: 4. The CDR3 spells CASRLTGGTEAFF. In DNA form, the CDR3 reads TGTGCCAGTAGGCTAACAGGGGGCACTGAAGCTTTCTTT.

This clone was picked up one time. The CDR3 coding sequence is TGCGCCAGCAGCCCTGACAGGGGCTTGTCCTACGAGCAGTACTTC. Translation: CASSPDRGLSYEQYF. The rearrangement joins TRBV5-1 to TRBJ2-7; 8 bases are shared with TRBD1. With V trimmed by 4 bases and J by 1 base, 7 bases remained unmatched. The CDR3 has 15 residues. The germline V gene has CDR1 SGHRS and CDR2 YFSETQ.

This clone was observed at least ten times. The chain recombines TRBV7-9 with TRBJ1-1; D uncertain. The CDR3 extends over 17 amino acids. V was cut by 5 bases and J by 3 bases, with 22 bases left in between. Germline CDR1 reads SEHNR; CDR2 reads FQNEAQ (reference sequence). The DNA for the CDR3 is TGTGCCAGCAGCGGAGAGGGAGTCGGGCTGGGAGACACTGAAGCTTTCTTT. Translated: CASSGEGVGLGDTEAFF.

J is TRBJ2-1 and V is TRBV12-3 or TRBV12-4; no definite D call. The CDR3 loop spans 13 amino acids. Trimming pared 5 bases from V and 6 bases from J, leaving 11 bases between. The CDR3 reads CASSVLGANEQFF. The CDR3 DNA reads TGTGCCAGCAGTGTCCTGGGCGCCAATGAGCAGTTCTTC.

This chain joins TRBV29-1 and TRBJ2-5; D is possibly TRBD1 (5 bases). Trimming took 0 bases from V and 5 from J, leaving 19 bases between them. The CDR3 totals 16 residues. Germline V gene sequence: CDR1 SQVTM, CDR2 ANQGSEA. The CDR3 protein is CSVEDPIAGSQETQYF. In nucleotides, the CDR3 is TGCAGCGTTGAAGATCCTATCGCAGGGTCTCAGGAGACCCAGTACTTC.

The V gene is TRBV11-3, the J gene TRBJ2-1; the D gene is possibly TRBD1 (5 bases). In germline, CDR1 is SGHNT, CDR2 YENEEA. With 3 bases removed from V and 8 bases from J, the gap between germline ends came to 17 bases. This CDR3 comprises 15 residues. CDR3 in DNA: TGTGCCAGCAGCTTGGGCGCAGGGAAAGGCGATGAGCAGTTCTTC. Encoded protein: CASSLGAGKGDEQFF.

CDR3 bases: TGTGCCAGCAGTCCGTGGACAGGGGCGAACACTGAAGCTTTCTTT. This encodes CASSPWTGANTEAFF. The V and J genes are TRBV6-5 and TRBJ1-1; 9 bases align to TRBD1. Germline CDR1 and CDR2: MNHEY and SVGAGI. CDR3 length equals 15 residues. The V and J ends lost 5 bases and 1 base, in that order; junction bases with no gene match: 5.

The gene calls are TRBV25-1 and TRBJ1-2; D remains ambiguous. The V and J ends lost 6 bases and 0 bases respectively, with 14 bases between them. CDR1 and CDR2 (germline): MGHDK, SYGVNS. This CDR3 region has 15 residues. CDR3 in amino acids: CASSAGTRSNYGYTF. For the CDR3, the DNA is TGTGCCAGCAGCGCAGGAACCCGTTCTAACTATGGCTACACCTTC.

The chain employs TRBV6-5 and TRBJ1-3, with 7 nucleotides matching TRBD1. The CDR3 covers 15 residues. With V trimmed by 4 bases and J by 2 bases, 5 bases remained unmatched. Per germline, CDR1 MNHEY and CDR2 SVGAGI. CDR3 DNA: TGTGCCAGCAGTTTAACCGGGACAGCTGGAAACACCATATATTTT. Translation gives CASSLTGTAGNTIYF.

This chain links TRBV5-5 with TRBJ2-7, with 8 nucleotides matching TRBD2. Trimming took 0 bases from V and 1 from J; bases not matched to a gene: 3. The germline gives CDR1 SGHKS, CDR2 YYEKEE (reference sequence). The CDR3 extends over 15 amino acids. The CDR3 sequence is CASSLAGRGSYEQYF. DNA for the CDR3: TGTGCCAGCAGCTTGGCCGGGAGGGGGTCCTACGAGCAGTACTTC. The entire variable domain, with the rest obtained from reference TRBV5-5 and TRBJ2-7, is as follows: DAGVTQSPTHLIKTRGQQVTLRCSPISGHKSVSWYQQVLGQGPQFIFQYYEKEERGRGNFPDRFSARQFPNYSSELNVNALLLGDSALYLCASSLAGRGSYEQYFGPGTRLTVT.

The chain links TRBV3-1 (or the pseudogene TRBV3-2) to TRBJ2-7; no clear D gene. The CDR3 sequence is 14 residues long. The germline V gene has CDR1 LGHDT and CDR2 YNNKEL (reference sequence). V lost 1 base and J lost 5, with 12 bases in between. In DNA form, the CDR3 reads TGTGCCAGCAGCCAAGGTTCGTTGTCCCACGAGCAGTACTTC. Its translation is CASSQGSLSHEQYF.

The chain has TRBV5-5 and TRBJ1-3; a possible D gene is TRBD1 (5 bases). The CDR3 runs 16 residues. Germline V gives CDR1 SGHKS, CDR2 YYEKEE (reference sequence). The ends were cut back, 5 bases at V and 1 base at J, with 16 bases in the middle. This CDR3 is CASRRGSPLSGNTIYF. The CDR3 DNA follows: TGTGCCAGCAGAAGGGGATCGCCCCTATCTGGAAACACCATATATTTT.

The chain uses TRBV6-5 and TRBJ1-1; D is uncertain. CDR1 is MNHEY and CDR2 is SVGAGI in the germline V gene. This CDR3 comprises 13 residues. V was trimmed by 7 bases and J by 0 bases, leaving 9 bases between them. The CDR3 nucleotides are TGTGCCAGCAATCCGGAGATGAACACTGAAGCTTTCTTT. It translates to CASNPEMNTEAFF.

Only a few counts were recorded for this clone. The J gene is TRBJ2-3, the V gene TRBV13; D is perhaps TRBD2 (5 bases). CDR1 and CDR2 from the germline V gene are PRHDT and FYEKMQ (reference sequence). The CDR3 covers 12 residues. Deletions cut 5 bases from V and 8 bases from J, with 11 bases between. CDR3 nucleotide sequence: TGTGCCAGCAGCACTACGGCGGGTACGCAGTATTTT. Amino acids: CASSTTAGTQYF.

The chain combines TRBV2 with TRBJ1-4, with D uncertain. V lost 2 bases, J lost 3 bases, and 10 bases lay in between. The CDR3 length is 15 residues. The V gene's germline CDR1 is SNHLY and CDR2 FYNNEI. In DNA form, the CDR3 reads TGTGCCAGCAGTGAAACGCGGACTCCTAATGAAAAACTGTTTTTT. Protein product: CASSETRTPNEKLFF.

V gene TRBV6-2 or TRBV6-3 combines with J gene TRBJ2-7; 10 bases agree with TRBD1. V was clipped by 2 bases and J by 4 bases; unmatched bases: 11. CDR1 MNHEY and CDR2 SVGEGT come from the germline V gene. This CDR3 comprises 17 residues. CDR3 coding DNA: TGTGCCAGCAGTTACCGCACTGGACAGGGGGACGGTTACGAGCAGTACTTC. This sequence encodes CASSYRTGQGDGYEQYF.

The rearrangement links TRBV7-2 to TRBJ2-3, with D hard to call. The CDR3 length is 16 residues. The germline CDR1 and CDR2 sequences are SGHTA and FQGNSA. The ends were cut back, 5 bases at V and 2 bases at J, with 17 bases in the middle. The CDR3 region has the DNA TGTGCCAGCAGCGGCCTCTTATTTGCAGACACAGATACGCAGTATTTT. Translating it yields CASSGLLFADTDTQYF.

V and J are TRBV29-1 and TRBJ1-2, with TRBD1 matching over 10 bases. CDR3 length equals 13 residues. V was pared by 5 bases and J by 8 bases, with 8 bases of the junction left unmatched. Per the germline V gene, CDR1 is SQVTM and CDR2 is ANQGSEA. The CDR3 sequence: CSVSDRGREGYTF. CDR3 in DNA: TGCAGCGTTTCTGACAGGGGGCGAGAGGGCTACACCTTC.

This clone came up once. This chain connects TRBV18 to TRBJ1-2; 7 bases map to TRBD1. CDR3 size: 13 residues. Germline CDR1 and CDR2: KGHSH and LQKENI. The V segment lost 3 bases and the J segment 10 bases; nucleotides outside the gene matches: 8. CDR3 nucleotide sequence: TGTGCCAGCTCACCGGGACAGAGGGACCTCTACACCTTC. Protein product: CASSPGQRDLYTF.

The chain couples TRBV19 to TRBJ1-5; the D gene is possibly TRBD1 (5 bases). V was cut by 2 bases and J by 1 base, with 12 bases left in between. Germline CDR1 LNHDA, CDR2 SQIVND (reference sequence). The CDR3 covers 16 residues. The CDR3 nucleotides read TGTGCCAGTAGTATAAGCTTTGCAGGGAGCAATCAGCCCCAGCATTTT. It translates to CASSISFAGSNQPQHF.